The rows below give T cell receptor beta chains drawn from one sample of a study of T cell responses to AZD1222 COVID-19 vaccine. This table comes from immunoSEQ multiplex PCR, and its TCRdb copy is limited to in-frame clones, with some not included. The data contain around 140,000 clones, approximately 91% of them seen just once; the ten biggest clones take up around 1%. The source material was peripheral blood, sampled 28 days after the second AZD1222 dose. All receptors come from an adult who received the AZD1222 COVID-19 vaccine. CDR3s include the opening cysteine and the closing phenylalanine or tryptophan. A D gene is named only where the DNA matches it firmly. Clone size, where shown, is once, few, many, or a class for clones that have expanded.

clone_size,v_call,d_call,cdr3_length,j_call,cdr3_aa,cdr3_nt
NA,TRBV7-9,NA,14,TRBJ2-3,CASSPTGSTDTQYF,TGTGCCAGCAGCCCAACAGGGTCCACAGATACGCAGTATTTT
NA,TRBV5-5,TRBD1,14,TRBJ1-4,CASSLGQGAGKLFF,TGTGCCAGCAGCTTGGGTCAGGGGGCAGGAAAACTGTTTTTT
NA,TRBV30,TRBD1,18,TRBJ1-2,CAWSGRGTGPRTNYGYTF,TGTGCCTGGTCCGGTCGAGGGACAGGCCCCCGGACTAACTATGGCTACACCTTC
NA,TRBV9,TRBD2,16,TRBJ2-1,CASRGTTSGDYNEQFF,TGTGCCAGCAGGGGGACGACTAGCGGGGACTACAATGAGCAGTTCTTC
NA,TRBV6-5,NA,15,TRBJ2-7,CASSSPGSIRDEQYF,TGTGCCAGCAGTTCTCCCGGGTCCATTCGCGACGAGCAGTACTTC
NA,TRBV28,NA,16,TRBJ1-5,CASSWAPGVRNQPQHF,TGTGCCAGCAGTTGGGCCCCCGGGGTCAGGAATCAGCCCCAGCATTTT
NA,TRBV2,NA,14,TRBJ2-5,CASRSRTEQETQYF,TGTGCCAGCAGGTCCAGGACAGAACAAGAGACCCAGTACTTC
once,TRBV4-1,TRBD1,15,TRBJ1-2,CASSPRTGGFYGYTF,TGCGCCAGCAGCCCACGGACAGGAGGCTTCTATGGCTACACCTTC
NA,TRBV27,TRBD1,14,TRBJ2-1,CASSSNPTGVSSFF,TGTGCCAGCAGTTCCAACCCAACAGGGGTGAGCTCCTTCTTC
NA,TRBV27,TRBD2,13,TRBJ2-7,CASSLGGTYEQYF,TGTGCCAGCAGTTTGGGAGGGACCTACGAGCAGTACTTC
NA,TRBV2,NA,15,TRBJ1-5,CASSRDTYSNQPQHF,TGTGCCAGCAGCCGCGACACATATAGCAATCAGCCCCAGCATTTT
NA,TRBV29-1,TRBD1,15,TRBJ1-2,CSVGVAGTAHYGYTF,TGCAGCGTTGGAGTAGCCGGGACAGCACACTATGGCTACACCTTC
NA,TRBV12-3/TRBV12-4,NA,12,TRBJ1-2,CASSLVRHGYTF,TGTGCCAGCAGTCTAGTCCGACATGGCTACACCTTC
NA,TRBV7-9,TRBD1,14,TRBJ1-1,CASSYDRVNTEAFF,TGTGCCAGCAGTTACGACAGGGTGAACACTGAAGCTTTCTTT
NA,TRBV4-2,NA,17,TRBJ2-7,CASSQDGVEGLSYEQYF,TGTGCCAGCAGCCAAGATGGCGTAGAGGGCCTTTCCTACGAGCAGTACTTC
NA,TRBV13,TRBD1,12,TRBJ2-7,CASRETGEEQYF,TGTGCCAGCAGAGAAACAGGGGAGGAGCAGTACTTC
NA,TRBV30,NA,17,TRBJ1-5,CAWSWGVGGQGNQPQHF,TGTGCCTGGAGTTGGGGGGTCGGGGGCCAGGGCAATCAGCCCCAGCATTTT
NA,TRBV9,TRBD2,15,TRBJ2-1,CASSSYGRKSNEQFF,TGTGCCAGCAGCAGCTACGGGAGGAAAAGCAATGAGCAGTTCTTC
once,TRBV24-1,TRBD1,17,TRBJ2-4,CATSDPGQGRDKNIQYF,TGTGCCACCAGTGACCCGGGACAGGGAAGAGACAAAAACATTCAGTACTTC
NA,TRBV14,TRBD2,16,TRBJ2-5,CASSQVGLAGVETQYF,TGTGCCAGCAGCCAAGTCGGACTAGCGGGGGTAGAGACCCAGTACTTC
NA,TRBV5-1,NA,17,TRBJ1-6,CASSLGAVLIYNSPLHF,TGCGCCAGCAGCTTGGGGGCCGTCCTGATCTACAATTCACCCCTCCACTTT
NA,TRBV28,TRBD2,14,TRBJ2-1,CASSRPSGFNEQFF,TGTGCCAGCAGCCGGCCTAGCGGGTTCAATGAGCAGTTCTTC
few,TRBV7-9,NA,11,TRBJ2-7,CASSSYYEQYF,TGTGCCAGCAGCTCCTACTACGAGCAGTACTTC
NA,TRBV5-6,NA,11,TRBJ2-7,CASSLYYEQYF,TGTGCCAGCAGCTTGTACTACGAGCAGTACTTC
NA,TRBV11-2,NA,15,TRBJ1-2,CASSLEGSTNYGYTF,TGTGCCAGCAGCTTAGAAGGCAGCACCAACTATGGCTACACCTTC
few,TRBV7-9,NA,14,TRBJ2-1,CASSRRDTQPRRFF,TGTGCCAGCAGTCGCCGGGACACACAACCTAGGCGGTTCTTC
NA,TRBV5-1,NA,15,TRBJ1-3,CASSLAPGEGNTIYF,TGCGCCAGCAGCTTGGCCCCTGGGGAGGGAAACACCATATATTTT
NA,TRBV27,NA,14,TRBJ1-6,CASSTGGFNSPLHF,TGTGCCAGCTCAACGGGGGGATTCAATTCACCCCTCCACTTT
NA,TRBV7-9,TRBD2,16,TRBJ2-1,CASSVTSGMAYNEQFF,TGTGCCAGCAGCGTGACTAGCGGGATGGCCTACAATGAGCAGTTCTTC
NA,TRBV5-1,NA,14,TRBJ2-5,CASSLEGGVETQYF,TGCGCCAGCAGCTTGGAAGGGGGAGTGGAGACCCAGTACTTC
NA,TRBV7-9,TRBD1,15,TRBJ1-5,CASSALTGGNQPQHF,TGTGCCAGCAGCGCACTGACAGGGGGCAACCAGCCCCAGCATTTT
NA,TRBV6-5,NA,16,TRBJ2-7,CASSYLSTGPMGEQYF,TGTGCCAGCAGTTACCTCTCAACGGGACCGATGGGCGAGCAGTACTTC
once,TRBV15,TRBD2,14,TRBJ2-1,CATTGEGLYNEQFF,TGTGCCACCACGGGGGAGGGCCTATACAATGAGCAGTTCTTC
NA,TRBV2,NA,14,TRBJ1-2,CASRWESSGYGYTF,TGTGCCAGCAGGTGGGAAAGCTCAGGCTATGGCTACACCTTC
NA,TRBV6-5,NA,13,TRBJ1-1,CASSYRQGPEAFF,TGTGCCAGCAGTTACCGGCAGGGCCCTGAAGCTTTCTTT